The 8 T cell receptor beta chains below all came from one sample that was sequenced in a study of T cell responses to AZD1222 COVID-19 vaccine. Using immunoSEQ multiplex PCR, the repertoire was profiled, and TCRdb retains in-frame clones only, with some absent. The repertoire holds fewer than 150,000 clones, with about 90% as singletons. The sequencing here drew on peripheral blood, taken on day 0 of AZD1222 vaccination. Receptors originate from an adult in good health.

This clone appeared a few times. The gene calls are TRBV30 and TRBJ1-1, with D possibly being TRBD1 (6 bases). The CDR3 covers 11 residues. Trimming shortened V by 0 bases and J by 11 bases, and 10 bases separated the two germline ends. Per the germline V gene, CDR1 is GTSNPN and CDR2 is SVGIG (reference sequence). The chain's CDR3 is CAWSVGGTAFF. The CDR3 DNA follows: TGTGCCTGGAGTGTAGGGGGGACGGCTTTCTTT.

This chain joins TRBV12-5 and TRBJ2-3; maybe TRBD1 (6 bases). The CDR3 length is 14 residues. V was cut by 3 bases and J by 5 bases, with 12 bases left in between. Germline V gene lookup returns CDR1 LGHNT and CDR2 FRNRAP. CDR3 in DNA: TGTGCTAGTGGTTTACAAACAGGGTTAGATACGCAGTATTTT. This encodes CASGLQTGLDTQYF.

This chain connects TRBV5-1 to TRBJ2-2; D is uncertain. The CDR3 consists of 12 residues. V was trimmed by 3 bases and J by 7 bases, leaving 7 bases between them. Germline values: CDR1 SGHRS, CDR2 YFSETQ. The CDR3, as DNA: TGCGCCAGCAGCTCGGCCGGCGGGGAGCTGTTTTTT. Translating it yields CASSSAGGELFF.

The chain uses TRBV24-1 and TRBJ2-5; TRBD2 matches 7 bases. After removal of 5 bases from V and 5 bases from J, the junction contained 1 base not matched to a gene. Germline CDR1 KGHDR, CDR2 SFDVKD. This CDR3 has 12 residues. The CDR3: CATSAGGETQYF. CDR3 coding DNA: TGTGCCACCAGTGCGGGGGGTGAGACCCAGTACTTC.

This chain uses TRBV3-1 (or the pseudogene TRBV3-2) with TRBJ1-2; 8 nucleotides match TRBD1. Trimming at V came to 6 bases and at J to 5 bases, leaving 5 bases not matched to a gene. The CDR3 is 13 residues long. The germline V gene has CDR1 LGHDT and CDR2 YNNKEL (reference sequence). The CDR3 DNA reads as TGTGCCAGCAGGGGGAGGACAGGGTATGGCTACACCTTC. Its translation is CASRGRTGYGYTF.

This chain uses TRBV5-1 with TRBJ2-1; D is tentatively TRBD1 or TRBD2 (5 bases each). The CDR3 consists of 13 residues. Trimming removed 2 bases from V and 5 bases from J, with 8 bases in between. CDR1 is SGHRS, CDR2 YFSETQ, per germline. CDR3 nucleotide sequence: TGCGCCAGCAGCTTAGAGGGGAACAATGAGCAGTTCTTC. Amino acids: CASSLEGNNEQFF.

Written as DNA, the CDR3 is TGTGCCAGCAGCGTAGCTGGGGGCTCTGAAGCTTTCTTT. Amino acids: CASSVAGGSEAFF. The gene calls are TRBV9 and TRBJ1-1; the D gene is possibly TRBD1 (6 bases). The CDR3 consists of 13 residues. The V gene's germline CDR1 is SGDLS and CDR2 YYNGEE. V was pared by 0 bases and J by 6 bases, with 9 bases between.

This rearrangement joins TRBV2 to TRBJ2-2; 7 bases fit TRBD2. The CDR3 contains 17 residues. V gave up 4 bases and J gave up 1 base; unmatched junction bases: 9. Germline CDR1 reads SNHLY; CDR2 reads FYNNEI. The CDR3 DNA follows: TGTGCCAGCAGTGCAGAGGGAGGGCGAGGGAACACCGGGGAGCTGTTTTTT. Translating it yields CASSAEGGRGNTGELFF.